The 4 T cell receptor delta chains below come from one sample, sequenced in a study of γδ T cells in repeated Plasmodium falciparum infection. Vgamma9/Vdelta2+ and Vdelta2-negative gammadelta T cells were flow-sorted from PBMC for bulk sequencing. TCRdb re-analyzed the multiplex PCR reads via CATT. The table includes over 55,000 delta-chain clones, over 1.5% detected once. Sequenced material: gamma-delta T cells from blood. These TCRs come from a pool of human donors (malaria-infected and uninfected, not separated).

This clone was detected a few times. TCRdb shows a much larger clone's protein in place of this DNA's translation, and the two differ at residue 5, likely through a read error; the protein shown is translated from the DNA. This sequence joins TRDV1 and TRDJ1, with TRDD3 matching 11 bases. TCRdb leaves out the J gene; it was filled in here by matching the DNA to germline. With V trimmed by 4 bases and J by 0 bases, 16 bases remained unmatched. Germline lookup yields CDR1 TSWWSYY and CDR2 QGS. This CDR3 is 20 amino acids long. CDR3 in amino acids: CALGGRSAYWGIRYTDKLIF. The CDR3 nucleotides are TGTGCTCTTGGGGGGCGTTCCGCGTACTGGGGGATAAGGTACACCGATAAACTCATCTTT.

In its sample, this clone was seen a few times. The V gene is TRDV2, the J gene TRDJ1, with D perhaps matching TRDD3 (5 bases). V was trimmed by 3 bases and J by 10 bases, leaving 23 bases between them. Per germline, CDR1 GEAIGNYY and CDR2 EKD. CDR3 size: 15 residues. The CDR3 DNA reads as TGTGCCTGTGACCCCCTCCTGGGCCCGACCGGGGGACTCATCTTT. As protein: CACDPLLGPTGGLIF.

This clone appeared a few times. TCRdb lists the protein of a much larger clone for this DNA, which differs at residue 12, so this is likely a read error; the protein given here is translated from the DNA itself. The chain couples TRDV1 to TRDJ1, with 7 bases aligning to TRDD3. The J gene was not available in TCRdb and was assigned here by matching the DNA to germline segments. V trimming: 3 bases; J trimming: 0 bases; junction bases outside the gene matches: 16. The CDR3 is 19 amino acids. Germline assignment: CDR1 TSWWSYY and CDR2 QGS. The CDR3 sequence: CALGDSHRSGYAYTDKLIF. CDR3 coding DNA: TGTGCTCTTGGGGACTCCCATCGAAGTGGATACGCATACACCGATAAACTCATCTTT.

Concerning this clone itself: TCRdb's protein, taken from a much larger clone, differs from this DNA's translation at residue 17, likely owing to a read error; the protein displayed comes from the DNA. For the V gene the call is TRDV1; the J gene has no call; no DNA check was done on the table's D call, TRDD3. The germline V gene has CDR1 TSWWSYY and CDR2 QGS. The CDR3 spans 19 residues. DNA for the CDR3: TGTGCTCTTGGGGAACCCGCCACCCTGGGGGATCCGAACACCGATAAATTCATCTTT. Amino acid sequence: CALGEPATLGDPNTDKFIF.